This TCR beta chain originates from a study of CD8 T cells in Susac syndrome. Random hexamers served to reverse transcribe roughly 0.5 to 1 ug RNA. A multiplex approach, immunoSEQ multiplex PCR, amplified TCR beta CDR3 across 54 Vbeta and 13 Jbeta. TCRdb analysed the immunoSEQ multiplex PCR reads with MiXCR anew, one entry per CDR3 protein. The table records around 160,000 distinct CDR3 sequences, roughly 95% of them present only once. Relapsing-remitting disease, either stable or active, was present in the treatment-naive patients who were the multiple sclerosis controls. TEMRA cells were FACS-enriched, unlike CD8+ and CD4+ T cells, which were negatively isolated. Germline-derived CDR1 and CDR2 are LNHDA and SQIVND (reference sequence). V lost 3 bases to trimming and J lost 7 bases, with 16 bases between them. The CDR3 contains 14 residues.

The chain is built from TRBV19 and TRBJ2-7; TRBD2 might be the D (5 bases). This sequence was found in a human donor with multiple sclerosis. Sequencing was carried out using CD4+ T cells from PBMCs. CDR3 coding DNA: TGTGCCAGTAGTATGTCTGGACTGACTGTGGAGCAGTACTTC. Translation gives CASSMSGLTVEQYF.